The 4 T cell receptor beta chains given below trace back to one sample, sequenced in a study of blood T cells in healthy people across ages. A second 7 to 11 cycle PCR used barcoded and J-beta primers. Each CDR3 protein is one row after TCRdb ran MiXCR on the 5' RACE reads. The sample yields about 640,000 distinct CDR3 sequences, about 28% seen once. The sequenced material came from blood. These receptors were collected from an elderly woman in good health.

Turning to this clonotype: A single base separates this from a much larger clone, so it may be a read error. The V gene is TRBV20-1, the J gene TRBJ1-2, with D possibly TRBD1 on 5 matching bases. Germline V gives CDR1 DFQATT, CDR2 SNEGSKA (reference sequence). Trimming took 7 bases from V and 3 from J, leaving 15 bases between them. CDR3 length: 13 residues. CDR3 coding DNA: TGCAGTGTTAGCCAACAGGCGTACTATGGCTACACCTTC. Its translation: CSVSQQAYYGYTF.

This clonotype appeared many times. The genes are TRBV12-3 or TRBV12-4 and TRBJ2-7; a possible D gene is TRBD1 (6 bases). V lost 7 bases and J 6 bases, leaving 19 bases between the germline ends. The CDR3 runs 14 residues. The CDR3 bases are TGTGCCAGCACCACCACCACAGGGTCCCTCGAGCAGTACTTC. Protein product: CASTTTTGSLEQYF.

The CDR3 region has the DNA TGTGCCAGCAGCTTAGGCCTTCTTTCTGATAGCGGGACCTACAATGAGCAGTTCTTC. Its translation: CASSLGLLSDSGTYNEQFF. The chain couples TRBV7-2 to TRBJ2-1; TRBD2 matches 8 bases. V was clipped by 1 base and J by 2 bases; unmatched bases: 13. The germline V gene encodes CDR1 SGHTA and CDR2 FQGNSA. The CDR3 extends over 19 amino acids.

This clonotype was detected many times. This sequence joins TRBV24-1 and TRBJ2-1; D gene uncertain. From germline, CDR1 is KGHDR and CDR2 SFDVKD. V was cut by 1 base and J by 7 bases, with 1 base left in between. The CDR3 has 11 residues. This chain's CDR3 is CATSDFNEQFF. CDR3 sequence (DNA): TGTGCCACCAGTGATTTTAATGAGCAGTTCTTC.